The clone carrying this T cell receptor (beta chain) came up once. The target antigen is unknown. This specimen comes from a study of cytomegalovirus exposure and HLA in healthy donors. Overall study findings and caveats: TCR beta V- and J-gene trimming was later associated with a missense DCLRE1C variant.

CDR1 MDHEN and CDR2 SYDVKM come from the germline V gene. The CDR3 totals 11 residues. Trimming removed 5 bases at V and 7 bases at J, with 9 bases between. The PCR had 60 Vbeta and 13 Jbeta primers. Clones were sequenced by immunoSEQ multiplex PCR, and TCRdb holds only the in-frame ones, with some missing. The table shows roughly 190,000 clones, with less than 85% occurring only once. The sequenced sample was PBMCs. The chain combines TRBV28 with TRBJ2-7; D is undetermined. This receptor was obtained from a young man in good health and CMV-seropositive. CDR3 nucleotide sequence: TGTGCCAGCAGTCCCACGCGAGAGCAGTACTTC. It encodes CASSPTREQYF.